This T cell receptor beta chain originates from a study of cytomegalovirus exposure and HLA in healthy donors. The PCR was carried out with 60 Vbeta primers and 13 Jbeta primers. Repertoires were generated with immunoSEQ multiplex PCR, while TCRdb's copy carries only in-frame clones and drops some. The repertoire holds 90,000 to 95,000 clones, around 84% seen once, with 2% to 2.5% in the top ten. V lost 4 bases and J lost 6; bases outside the gene matches: 9. The CDR3 runs to 15 residues. CDR1 is LNHDA and CDR2 is SQIVND in the germline V gene (reference sequence). The chain couples TRBV19 to TRBJ2-4; 7 nucleotides align to TRBD2. Sequenced input: PBMCs. The clonotype comes from a man younger than 35 in good health and CMV-seronegative. The CDR3 sequence: CASSTPGGTGNIQYF. The CDR3 nucleotides read TGTGCCAGTAGTACTCCGGGGGGTACTGGAAACATTCAGTACTTC.